One sample yielded the 2 T cell receptor beta chains listed below, sequenced in a study of graft-versus-host responses after intestinal transplantation. The protocol was immunoSEQ multiplex PCR, while the TCRdb copy is restricted to in-frame clones and leaves out a portion. The sample lists about 10,000 clones; around 91% were seen once. The source was PBMCs, collected roughly 43 days after intestinal transplant. Receptors were obtained from a human patient who received an intestinal transplant, so some T cells may come from the graft donor.

V is TRBV7-9 and J is TRBJ2-2, with 12 bases fitting TRBD2. The germline V gene has CDR1 SEHNR and CDR2 FQNEAQ (reference sequence). With V trimmed by 5 bases and J by 7 bases, 2 bases remained unmatched. The CDR3 covers 14 residues. DNA for the CDR3: TGTGCCAGCAGCCAACTAGCGGGGGGCGGGGAGCTGTTTTTT. Its protein is CASSQLAGGGELFF.

This clone has just a few counts. Other DNA sequences from this sample encode an identical CDR3 as well. V usage is TRBV9 and J usage is TRBJ2-2, with D possibly TRBD1 on 6 matching bases. V dropped 0 bases and J dropped 4 bases, with 7 bases sitting between them. From germline, CDR1 is SGDLS and CDR2 YYNGEE. The CDR3 extends over 14 amino acids. CDR3 loop: CASSVGGGTGELFF. Here the CDR3 DNA reads TGTGCCAGCAGCGTAGGAGGGGGCACCGGGGAGCTGTTTTTT.